This TCR beta chain is from a study of blood T cell repertoires in COVID-19. Background on the study: From the United States, Italy and Spain came samples of acute and convalescent COVID-19. Nucleic acid was either cDNA or gDNA, and it came from T cells, B-cell-depleted T cells, or PBMCs.

This clone turned up a few times. This CDR3 contains 14 residues. The V end was cut by 0 bases, the J end by 0 bases, with 7 bases between. Germline loops: CDR1 SGHNT, CDR2 YYREEE (reference sequence). The assay was immunoSEQ multiplex PCR, and TCRdb's table has in-frame clones only and misses some. Counted here are 55,000 to 75,000 clones, 80% to 90% occurring once; the ten biggest clones make up 2.5% to 3.5%. The genes are TRBV5-4 and TRBJ2-7; D unclear. Sequenced input: peripheral blood. This TCR was recovered from a man between 50 and 59 years old with active COVID-19. Here the CDR3 reads CASSLDASSYEQYF. CDR3 bases: TGTGCCAGCAGCTTGGATGCCAGCTCCTACGAGCAGTACTTC.